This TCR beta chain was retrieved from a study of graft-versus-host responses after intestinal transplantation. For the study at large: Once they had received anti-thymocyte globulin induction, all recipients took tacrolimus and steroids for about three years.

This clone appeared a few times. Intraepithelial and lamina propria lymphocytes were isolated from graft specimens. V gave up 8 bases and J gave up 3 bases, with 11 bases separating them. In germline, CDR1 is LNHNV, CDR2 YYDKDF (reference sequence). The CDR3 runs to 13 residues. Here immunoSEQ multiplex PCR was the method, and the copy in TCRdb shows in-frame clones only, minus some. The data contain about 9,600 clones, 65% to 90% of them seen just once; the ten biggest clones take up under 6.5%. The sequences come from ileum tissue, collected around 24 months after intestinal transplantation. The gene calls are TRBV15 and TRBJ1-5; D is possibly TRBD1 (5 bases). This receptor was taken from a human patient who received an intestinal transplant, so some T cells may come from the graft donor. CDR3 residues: CATSAGPNQPQHF. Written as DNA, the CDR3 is TGTGCCACCTCGGCAGGGCCCAATCAGCCCCAGCATTTT.